These T cell receptor beta chains were read from a single sample in a study of T cell changes during pregnancy in multiple sclerosis. Assay: immunoSEQ multiplex PCR; the TCRdb copy retains only in-frame clones and omits some. The sample shows tens of thousands of clones, 80% to 95% of them seen only once. The material sequenced was CD8+ T cells from peripheral blood mononuclear cells, taken in the third trimester of pregnancy. These TCRs come from a female donor in good health, enrolled as a control in a pregnancy study. Both conserved end residues are part of each CDR3. Fields, in order: D gene, V gene, J gene, clone size, CDR3 protein, CDR3 DNA. The D gene is left open where the match is weak. Clone size is stated in some rows and not others, as once, few, many or a class when expanded.

>.|TRBV7-9|TRBJ2-5|once
CASSLDDFRKETQYF
TGTGCCAGCAGCTTAGATGACTTTCGAAAGGAGACCCAGTACTTC
>.|TRBV19|TRBJ2-2|.
CASSDGSNTGELFF
TGTGCCAGTAGTGATGGCTCGAACACCGGGGAGCTGTTTTTT
>.|TRBV2|TRBJ2-1|.
CAINNEQFF
TGTGCCATCAACAATGAGCAGTTCTTC
>.|TRBV4-1|TRBJ2-3|.
CASSPPSRDTQYF
TGCGCCAGCAGTCCCCCCTCACGGGATACGCAGTATTTT
>.|TRBV5-4|TRBJ2-1|.
CASSHGVTGPNEQFF
TGTGCCAGCAGCCACGGAGTTACAGGGCCCAATGAGCAGTTCTTC
>.|TRBV9|TRBJ2-1|.
CASSGGVSSYNEQFF
TGTGCCAGCAGCGGGGGGGTAAGCTCCTACAATGAGCAGTTCTTC
>.|TRBV6-6|TRBJ2-3|.
CASRSTASTDTQYF
TGTGCCAGCAGATCGACAGCAAGCACAGATACGCAGTATTTT
>TRBD2|TRBV7-8|TRBJ2-7|.
CASSLRASGVYEQYF
TGTGCCAGCAGCTTAAGGGCTAGCGGGGTCTACGAGCAGTACTTC
>TRBD2|TRBV7-9|TRBJ2-1|.
CASSFLAGEAKDEQFF
TGTGCCAGCAGCTTTCTAGCGGGGGAGGCCAAGGATGAGCAGTTCTTC
>TRBD1|TRBV2|TRBJ1-1|.
CASSEAPGQTNTEAFF
TGTGCCAGCAGTGAAGCGCCGGGACAGACGAACACTGAAGCTTTCTTT
>TRBD2|TRBV2|TRBJ2-1|.
CASSEGASRGEYNEQFF
TGTGCCAGCAGTGAAGGGGCCTCACGGGGGGAATACAATGAGCAGTTCTTC
>TRBD1|TRBV7-9|TRBJ2-3|.
CASTEPGTGGTDTQYF
TGTGCCAGCACCGAACCCGGGACAGGGGGCACAGATACGCAGTATTTT
>TRBD2|TRBV27|TRBJ2-5|.
CASLSPGGTQYF
TGTGCCAGCTTAAGTCCGGGGGGGACCCAGTACTTC
>.|TRBV27|TRBJ2-7|.
CASSGTPYEQYF
TGTGCCAGCAGTGGGACACCTTACGAGCAGTACTTC
>TRBD1|TRBV19|TRBJ2-7|.
CASSMSRGHHEQYF
TGTGCCAGTAGTATGAGCAGGGGGCACCACGAGCAGTACTTC
>.|TRBV9|TRBJ1-2|.
CASSEGAGDHPYGYTF
TGTGCCAGCAGCGAAGGAGCAGGGGACCATCCCTATGGCTACACCTTC
>TRBD1|TRBV6-4|TRBJ2-4|.
CASSENEGAENIQYF
TGTGCCAGCAGTGAGAACGAGGGGGCCGAGAACATTCAGTACTTC
>TRBD1|TRBV19|TRBJ1-2|.
CASSGGTGAYGYTF
TGTGCCAGTAGCGGGGGGACAGGGGCGTATGGCTACACCTTC
>TRBD2|TRBV5-1|TRBJ2-5|.
CASSSLSGNQETQYF
TGCGCCAGCAGCTCCCTTAGCGGGAACCAAGAGACCCAGTACTTC
>.|TRBV7-9|TRBJ1-1|.
CASPPGEATEAFF
TGTGCCAGCCCCCCGGGTGAGGCCACTGAAGCTTTCTTT
>.|TRBV4-2|TRBJ1-4|.
CASSQRVPDRGDEKLFF
TGTGCCAGCAGCCAAAGGGTCCCGGACAGAGGAGATGAAAAACTGTTTTTT
>.|TRBV7-6|TRBJ2-2|.
CASVVDRNTGELFF
TGTGCCAGCGTTGTGGACAGAAACACCGGGGAGCTGTTTTTT
>TRBD2|TRBV7-6|TRBJ2-1|.
CASSTTSGGEQFF
TGTGCCAGCAGCACCACTAGCGGGGGCGAGCAGTTCTTC
>.|TRBV7-8|TRBJ2-3|once
CASSYSDTQYF
TGTGCCAGCAGCTATAGCGATACGCAGTATTTT
>.|TRBV7-2|TRBJ1-2|.
CASSLWPTNYGYTF
TGTGCCAGCAGCTTATGGCCAACTAACTATGGCTACACCTTC
>.|TRBV9|TRBJ2-6|.
CASSVDRISGANVLTF
TGTGCCAGCAGCGTAGACAGGATATCTGGGGCCAACGTCCTGACTTTC
>.|TRBV4-2|TRBJ2-1|.
CASSQAGNEQFF
TGTGCCAGCAGCCAAGCGGGCAATGAGCAGTTCTTC